This TCR beta chain stems from a study of beta chain features in type 1 diabetes. Broader study findings: People with Type 1 diabetes carried modestly yet significantly shorter TCRB CDR3s in all four CD4+ subsets.

The length of the CDR3 is 13 residues. V was trimmed by 5 bases and J by 10 bases, leaving 12 bases between them. Per germline, CDR1 SGHVS and CDR2 FQNEAQ. Isolated RNA was reverse transcribed in full, so expressed TCRB transcripts were sequenced. Profiling relied on immunoSEQ multiplex PCR, and the TCRdb table lists in-frame clones only, not all of them. The sample records under 150,000 clones, 9% being singletons. This clone was recorded a few times. The antigen is undetermined. The chain has TRBV7-8 and TRBJ1-6; tentatively, D is TRBD1 (6 bases). The material sequenced was central memory CD4+ T cells from blood. This receptor was identified in a man in his thirties or forties with type 1 diabetes. As DNA, the CDR3 is TGTGCCAGCAGCCCTCAGGGGACCTCACCCCTCCACTTT. Its protein product is CASSPQGTSPLHF. Full variable domain (remainder filled in from reference TRBV7-8 and TRBJ1-6): GAGVSQSPRYKVAKRGQDVALRCDPISGHVSLFWYQQALGQGPEFLTYFQNEAQLDKSGLPSDRFFAERPEGSVSTLKIQRTQQEDSAVYLCASSPQGTSPLHFGNGTRLTVT.